Sequencing of this T cell receptor (beta chain) was carried out in a study of T cell repertoires in cytomegalovirus infection. Background on the study: Selection of CMV epitopes for the study included recently identified HLA-C-restricted and well-studied HLA-B-restricted ones. Public TCR beta signatures indicated both CMV infection and matching HLA type.

Each CDR3 protein is one row after TCRdb ran MiXCR on the reads. The table has around 120,000 distinct CDR3 sequences, roughly 40% seen once. The CDR3 is 14 residues long. V was shortened by 2 bases and J by 4 bases, with 11 bases between the two germline ends. CDR1 and CDR2 (germline): LNHDA, SQIVND (reference sequence). With regard to this clonotype: Its antigen is unknown.

Study observations and caveats: Cumulative frequency (of public TCR beta family members) identified carriers of CMV plus the relevant HLA. HLA-C-restricted CMV-specific TCR beta clonotypes were dominant in the ex vivo response.

This chain uses TRBV19 with TRBJ1-1; weak D call: TRBD1 (5 bases). This TCR derives from a human donor in good health (CMV status not recorded). Some clones in this sample may be carry-over from other donors' samples. Sequences were derived from CD8+ T cells from cultured PBMCs, sampled from culture after CMV antigen stimulation. The CDR3: CASSIQGAPTEAFF. CDR3 nucleotides: TGTGCCAGTAGTATACAGGGCGCCCCCACTGAAGCTTTCTTT.